The 6 T cell receptor beta chains presented below share a single source sample, sequenced in a study of molecular identifiers for immune sequencing clone quantification. MiXCR was run by TCRdb on the PCR reads, yielding one entry per CDR3 protein. The sample contains approximately 97,000 distinct CDR3 sequences, 20% to 25% of which appear only once. Material for sequencing was naive CD8+ T cells from blood, with Jurkat cell RNA spiked in. Subset here: FACS-sorted CD8+CD4-CCR7+CD45RA+ naive T cells. These receptors were collected from a human donor in good health. Some libraries in this study had Jurkat cell RNA spiked in.

The table lists this clonotype with many counts. V usage is TRBV27 and J usage is TRBJ2-3; 16 bases agree with TRBD2. V lost 8 bases to trimming and J lost 12 bases; unmatched junction nucleotides: 8. The CDR3 runs to 14 residues. Germline CDR1 reads MNHEY; CDR2 reads SMNVEV (reference sequence). The CDR3 spells CASGRGTSGRDQYF. The DNA of the CDR3 is TGTGCCAGCGGGCGAGGGACTAGCGGGAGGGACCAGTATTTT.

The chain links TRBV6-1 to TRBJ2-7; D may be TRBD2 (5 bases). This CDR3 comprises 14 residues. CDR1 MNHNS and CDR2 SASEGT come from the germline V gene. The V gene lost 2 bases and the J gene lost 3 bases, with 11 bases spanning the gap. The chain's CDR3 is CASSERGPIYEQYF. The CDR3 region has the DNA TGTGCCAGCAGTGAACGAGGGCCCATCTACGAGCAGTACTTC.

About this clonotype: A read error may explain this, as a much larger clone is one base away. V is TRBV20-1 and J is TRBJ2-5; 12 bases are a match to TRBD2. The V gene end was trimmed by 2 bases and the J gene end by 5 bases; junction bases not matched to a gene: 12. The germline V gene has CDR1 DFQATT and CDR2 SNEGSKA (reference sequence). The CDR3 runs to 17 residues. Written as DNA, the CDR3 is TGCAGTGCTAGACCAGGGACTAGCGGGTTTTCGCATGAGACCCAGTACTTC. It translates to CSARPGTSGFSHETQYF.

This clonotype was seen only once. A clone one base away is much larger, so this may be a read error. The chain has TRBV18 and TRBJ2-1, with TRBD2 as a possible D gene (7 bases). The CDR3 has 17 amino acids. V shed 2 bases and J shed 1 base, with 15 bases lying between them. Germline-derived CDR1 and CDR2 are KGHSH and LQKENI. The CDR3 nucleotides are TGTGCCAGCTCACCATCCCCGGGGGGCCCTTCCTACAATGAGCAGTTCTTC. Its translation: CASSPSPGGPSYNEQFF. The whole variable domain, remainder taken from reference TRBV18 and TRBJ2-1, is NAGVMQNPRHLVRRRGQEARLRCSPMKGHSHVYWYRQLPEEGLKFMVYLQKENIIDESGMPKERFSAEFPKEGPSILRIQQVVRGDSAAYFCASSPSPGGPSYNEQFFGPGTRLTVL.

This sequence joins TRBV10-3 and TRBJ2-1; D remains ambiguous. V lost 0 bases and J lost 0, with 15 bases in between. The CDR3 runs to 18 residues. Germline loops: CDR1 ENHRY, CDR2 SYGVKD. The CDR3 protein is CAISESDVTRSSYNEQFF. The CDR3 DNA follows: TGTGCCATCAGTGAGTCTGACGTGACTCGAAGCTCCTACAATGAGCAGTTCTTC.

Turning to this clonotype: Germline and junction disagree at one end, which may indicate a read error. This rearrangement joins TRBV12-3 or TRBV12-4 to TRBJ1-6; D is unresolved. The CDR3 covers 14 residues. DNA for the CDR3: TGTGCCAGTAGTACCGATTCCTATAATTCACCCCCCCACTTT. The encoded protein is CASSTDSYNSPPHF.